These 24 T cell receptor beta chains originate from one sample sequenced in a study of Graves' ophthalmopathy and Graves' hyperthyroidism. Amplification of the TCR beta CDR3 regions used RNA transcripts (as template). First-round RT-PCR with HTBI primers preceded a second-round multiplex PCR. TCRdb redid the calling of the multiplex PCR reads with MiXCR, one entry per CDR3 protein. This sample has around 470,000 distinct CDR3 sequences, with around 14% found just once. Material: blood. These TCRs come from a woman aged 25 to 39 with Graves' ophthalmopathy.

This chain connects TRBV5-6 to TRBJ1-1, with a tentative D call TRBD1 (5 bases). Trimming took off 4 bases at V and 1 base at J, with 14 bases between the two ends. The CDR3 loop spans 15 amino acids. Per the germline V gene, CDR1 is SGHDT and CDR2 is YYEEEE. The CDR3 loop reads CASSPGGDWNTEAFF. The DNA for the CDR3 is TGTGCCAGCAGCCCGGGGGGGGACTGGAACACTGAAGCTTTCTTT.

A note on this clonotype: At one end, the junction sequence differs from germline, possibly due to a read error. The V and J genes are TRBV5-1 and TRBJ2-2; D perhaps matches TRBD2 (6 bases). The CDR3 covers 10 residues. Germline values: CDR1 SGHRS, CDR2 YFSETQ. CDR3 DNA sequence: TGCGCCAGCAGGGACGGGGGGCTGTTTTTT. Translating gives CASRDGGLFF.

This clonotype was seen repeatedly, ten times or more. The rearrangement uses TRBV30 and TRBJ1-2, with D perhaps TRBD1 (5 bases). V shed 2 bases and J shed 6 bases, with 13 bases lying between them. There are 13 residues in the CDR3. CDR1 is GTSNPN and CDR2 is SVGIG in the germline V gene (reference sequence). In DNA form, the CDR3 reads TGTGCCTGGAGTCAGAGGGGAATGCATGGCTACACCTTC. Amino acids: CAWSQRGMHGYTF.

This clonotype was picked up many times. The chain has TRBV6-5 and TRBJ2-2, with 10 bases identical to TRBD2. The CDR3 extends over 14 amino acids. Unmatched junction bases numbered 3, after V lost 6 bases and J lost 5 bases. The V gene's germline CDR1 is MNHEY and CDR2 SVGAGI. CDR3 protein: CASRLAGKTGELFF. The CDR3 nucleotides are TGTGCCAGCAGACTAGCGGGGAAGACCGGGGAGCTGTTTTTT.

The chain recombines TRBV12-3 or TRBV12-4 with TRBJ2-5; 10 nucleotides agree with TRBD2. Trimming removed 6 bases from V and 2 bases from J; junction bases left unmatched: 9. The CDR3 sequence is 16 residues long. CDR3 bases: TGTGCCAGCAGCTCGTCAGCGGGGGGGCGACAAGAGACCCAGTACTTC. Amino acids: CASSSSAGGRQETQYF.

In this sample, this clonotype turned up many times. The V call is TRBV24-1, the J call TRBJ1-5; D is possibly TRBD1 (6 bases). Germline V gene data show CDR1 as KGHDR and CDR2 as SFDVKD. Trimming shortened V by 8 bases and J by 0 bases, and 16 bases separated the two germline ends. This CDR3 is 16 amino acids long. CDR3 loop: CATTPRGADSNQPQHF. CDR3 sequence (DNA): TGTGCCACCACTCCCCGGGGGGCAGATAGCAATCAGCCCCAGCATTTT.

The table lists this clonotype with many counts. The chain combines TRBV4-1 with TRBJ2-7; TRBD1 agrees at 8 bases. Germline CDR1 reads MGHRA; CDR2 reads YSYEKL. This CDR3 comprises 15 residues. Trimming at V came to 3 bases and at J to 2 bases, leaving 6 bases not matched to a gene. The CDR3 loop is CASSHPGQDPYEQYF. The CDR3 nucleotides are TGCGCCAGCAGCCATCCGGGACAGGACCCCTACGAGCAGTACTTC.

V and J are TRBV15 and TRBJ2-7; 14 bases match TRBD2. V shed 4 bases, J shed 6 bases, and the junction held 11 bases outside the gene matches. CDR3 length: 17 amino acids. Germline V CDR1 and CDR2: LNHNV, YYDKDF (reference sequence). The CDR3, as DNA: TGTGCCACCAGCACGCACTCCAGGGGACTAGCGGGAGCCGAGCAGTACTTC. Translating it yields CATSTHSRGLAGAEQYF.

This clonotype occurred a few times. The chain uses TRBV19 and TRBJ2-7, with D possibly matching TRBD1 (7 bases). The CDR3 length is 15 residues. Deletions cut 3 bases from V and 4 bases from J, with 16 bases between. Germline-derived CDR1 and CDR2 are LNHDA and SQIVND (reference sequence). The CDR3 sequence: CASSMYAGGPYEQYF. The DNA of the CDR3 is TGTGCCAGTAGTATGTATGCAGGGGGGCCGTACGAGCAGTACTTC.

This clonotype was recorded at least ten times. This chain joins TRBV5-1 and TRBJ1-2; perhaps TRBD1 as D (6 bases). The length of the CDR3 is 14 residues. The V and J ends lost 5 bases and 4 bases respectively, with 15 bases between them. Germline lookup yields CDR1 SGHRS and CDR2 YFSETQ. CDR3 in DNA: TGCGCCAGCAGGACAGGTGGGGGTTCCTATGGCTACACCTTC. Its translation is CASRTGGGSYGYTF.

This clonotype was counted many times. The CDR3 DNA reads as TGTGCCACCAGCGAAACAGATACGCAGTATTTT. It specifies CATSETDTQYF. The genes are TRBV15 and TRBJ2-3; D unclear. This CDR3 contains 11 residues. Germline-derived CDR1 and CDR2 are LNHNV and YYDKDF (reference sequence). V gave up 5 bases and J gave up 3 bases, with 3 bases separating them.

Remarks on this clonotype: As the CDR3 is not closed by the conserved phenylalanine or tryptophan, this likely results from a read error. The chain combines TRBV6-1 with TRBJ2-2, with TRBD1 matching over 11 bases. This CDR3 has 16 residues. Germline loops: CDR1 MNHNS, CDR2 SASEGT. The trim removed 6 bases at V and 4 bases at J, leaving 7 bases unmatched. This chain's CDR3 is CASSLSGTGGTGELFL. The CDR3 nucleotides are TGTGCCAGCAGCCTATCCGGGACAGGGGGCACCGGGGAGCTGTTTTTG.

This clonotype was counted at least ten times. A read error may account for a junction end that differs from germline. The chain has TRBV5-1 and TRBJ1-2; 8 nucleotides line up with TRBD1. Germline CDR1 SGHRS, CDR2 YFSETQ. CDR3 length equals 13 residues. CDR3 loop: CASTLTGEFGYTF. The DNA for the CDR3 is TGCGCCAGCACCTTGACAGGGGAGTTTGGCTACACCTTC.

This clonotype was counted only a few times. This chain uses TRBV4-2 with TRBJ1-2; perhaps TRBD1 as D (6 bases). The V end was cut by 0 bases, the J end by 8 bases, with 10 bases between. CDR1 and CDR2 (germline): LGHNA, YNFKEQ. The CDR3 consists of 13 residues. The CDR3: CASSQEPGEGYTF. The DNA for the CDR3 is TGTGCCAGCAGCCAAGAGCCAGGGGAAGGCTACACCTTC.

This clonotype was recorded many times. The J gene is TRBJ1-5, the V gene TRBV20-1; no definite D call. The germline V gene has CDR1 DFQATT and CDR2 SNEGSKA (reference sequence). Trimming took 0 bases from V and 3 from J, leaving 9 bases between them. This CDR3 comprises 14 residues. For the CDR3, the DNA is TGCAGTGCTAGAGAAGGCGGTTACAATCAGCCCCAGCATTTT. This encodes CSAREGGYNQPQHF.

This clonotype has a count of ten or more. V gene TRBV7-2 combines with J gene TRBJ2-2; D is undetermined. The germline V gene encodes CDR1 SGHTA and CDR2 FQGNSA. V lost 4 bases, J lost 3 bases, and 9 bases lay in between. The CDR3 sequence is 14 residues long. This CDR3 is CASSSGWHTGELFF. Here the CDR3 DNA reads TGTGCCAGCAGCTCCGGATGGCACACCGGGGAGCTGTTTTTT.

At least ten counts were recorded for this clonotype. This sequence joins TRBV20-1 and TRBJ2-7, with a possible D match to TRBD2 (7 bases). The germline CDR1 and CDR2 sequences are DFQATT and SNEGSKA (reference sequence). This CDR3 contains 14 residues. Deletions cut 3 bases from V and 6 bases from J, with 18 bases between. The CDR3: CSAREQGGPSEQYF. The CDR3 nucleotides are TGCAGTGCTAGGGAACAGGGAGGGCCTTCCGAGCAGTACTTC.

This clonotype was counted at least ten times. This sequence joins TRBV12-3 or TRBV12-4 and TRBJ1-3; maybe TRBD1 (5 bases). This CDR3 spans 13 amino acids. V lost 5 bases to trimming and J lost 4 bases, with 9 bases between them. Here the CDR3 reads CASSETAGNTIYF. Here the CDR3 DNA reads TGTGCCAGCAGTGAGACAGCGGGAAACACCATATATTTT.

This clonotype appeared many times. The rearrangement links TRBV20-1 to TRBJ2-7; 7 bases are a match to TRBD1. V dropped 2 bases and J dropped 7; count of bases not matched to a gene: 8. CDR1 and CDR2 from the germline V gene are DFQATT and SNEGSKA (reference sequence). The length of the CDR3 is 13 residues. The CDR3 nucleotides read TGCAGTGCTAGAAAGGGGGCAGGGGATGAGCAGTACTTC. This translates into CSARKGAGDEQYF.

The chain employs TRBV4-1 and TRBJ1-1; D may be TRBD1 (5 bases). This CDR3 comprises 15 residues. With 3 bases removed from V and 5 bases from J, the gap between germline ends came to 16 bases. The germline V gene has CDR1 MGHRA and CDR2 YSYEKL. CDR3 residues: CASSHGSGRRTEAFF. The CDR3, as DNA: TGCGCCAGCAGCCACGGCTCGGGACGGCGTACTGAAGCTTTCTTT.

This clonotype was recorded many times. The V gene is TRBV3-1, the J gene TRBJ1-2, with TRBD1 matching over 8 bases. Germline loops: CDR1 LGHDT, CDR2 YNNKEL (reference sequence). CDR3 size: 16 residues. V lost 0 bases to trimming and J lost 8 bases; unmatched junction nucleotides: 11. The chain's CDR3 is CASSQDLRDRTAGYTF. The CDR3, as DNA: TGTGCCAGCAGCCAAGACCTACGGGACAGGACCGCGGGCTACACCTTC.

The table lists this clonotype with many counts. This chain links TRBV20-1 with TRBJ2-7; the match to TRBD1 covers 8 bases. Losses at the gene ends were 6 bases for V and 7 bases for J; bases not matched to a gene: 5. Germline V CDR1 and CDR2: DFQATT, SNEGSKA (reference sequence). The CDR3 runs to 11 residues. Here the CDR3 DNA reads TGCAGTGCATTTACAGGGGGGGAGCAGTACTTC. The encoded protein is CSAFTGGEQYF.

This clonotype was counted many times. For the CDR3, the DNA is TGTGCCAGGAGCACAGGGGTCCTCTATGGCTACACCTTC. Translated, it gives CARSTGVLYGYTF. V usage is TRBV7-2 and J usage is TRBJ1-2; 7 bases are shared with TRBD1. The CDR3 runs to 13 residues. V gave up 9 bases and J gave up 4 bases; unmatched junction bases: 8. Germline V gene data show CDR1 as SGHTA and CDR2 as FQGNSA.

This clonotype was observed many times. The CDR3 is CASSPRDNQPQHF. The CDR3, as DNA: TGTGCCAGCAGTCCCCGGGACAATCAGCCCCAGCATTTT. The chain has TRBV6-1 and TRBJ1-5; D is unclear. The CDR3 length is 13 residues. The ends were cut back, 5 bases at V and 3 bases at J, with 8 bases in the middle. Germline-derived CDR1 and CDR2 are MNHNS and SASEGT.